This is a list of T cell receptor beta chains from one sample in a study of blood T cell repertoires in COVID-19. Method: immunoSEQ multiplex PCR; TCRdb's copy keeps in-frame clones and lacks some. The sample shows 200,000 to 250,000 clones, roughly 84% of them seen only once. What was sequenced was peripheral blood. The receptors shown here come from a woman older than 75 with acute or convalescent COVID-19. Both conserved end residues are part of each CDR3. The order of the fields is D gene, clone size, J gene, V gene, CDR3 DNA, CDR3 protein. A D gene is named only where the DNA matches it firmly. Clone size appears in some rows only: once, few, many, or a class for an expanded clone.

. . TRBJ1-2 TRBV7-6 TGTGCCAGCAGCCCTCCAGGGATCGGGGGCTACACCTTC CASSPPGIGGYTF
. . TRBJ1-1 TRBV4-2 TGTGCCAGCAGCCAAGGGACAGCGCCCTTGAACACTGAAGCTTTCTTT CASSQGTAPLNTEAFF
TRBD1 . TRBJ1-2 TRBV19 TGTGCCAGTAGTTCCGCCCCGGGACAGGGGGAAGGTGGCTACACCTTC CASSSAPGQGEGGYTF
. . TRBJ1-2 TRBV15 TGTGCCACCAGCAGAGATCGGGGGGCTAACTATGGCTACACCTTC CATSRDRGANYGYTF
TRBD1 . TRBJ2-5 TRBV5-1 TGCGCCAGCAGCCCCTCGGGACAGGGGGCTGAGACCCAGTACTTC CASSPSGQGAETQYF
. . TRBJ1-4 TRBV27 TGTGCCAGCAGTTACCGGGGGAATGAAAAACTGTTTTTT CASSYRGNEKLFF
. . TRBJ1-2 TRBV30 TGTGCCTGGACGCCGGCAGGGGCCGGCTACACCTTC CAWTPAGAGYTF
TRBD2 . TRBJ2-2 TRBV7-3 TGTGCCAGCAGCTTATATGGGGATAGCGGGGCTTACACCGGGGAGCTGTTTTTT CASSLYGDSGAYTGELFF
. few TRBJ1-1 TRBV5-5 TGTGCCAGCAGCTTGGAGGGGTGGACTGAAGCTTTCTTT CASSLEGWTEAFF
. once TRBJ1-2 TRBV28 TGTGCCAGCAGTTTATCTTCCCCCTATGGCTACACCTTC CASSLSSPYGYTF
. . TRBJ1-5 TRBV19 TGTGCCAGTAGTATCTTCCAGGGAAATCAGCCCCAGCATTTT CASSIFQGNQPQHF
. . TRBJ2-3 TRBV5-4 TGTGCCAGCAGCTCCTCTAGCACCACAGATACGCAGTATTTT CASSSSSTTDTQYF
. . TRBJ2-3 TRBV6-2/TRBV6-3 TGTGCCAGCAGCTGGGACACTACACGGGGTACGCAGTATTTT CASSWDTTRGTQYF
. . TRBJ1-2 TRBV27 TGTGCCAGCGCAGGGGCCCCCGAACTGAACTATGGCTACACCTTC CASAGAPELNYGYTF
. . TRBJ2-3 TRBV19 TGTGCCAGTAGTATCCCCCGGAGCACAGATACGCAGTATTTT CASSIPRSTDTQYF
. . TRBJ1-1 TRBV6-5 TGTGCCAGCAGTTCCGGGGGGGGTATAATGAACACTGAAGCTTTCTTT CASSSGGGIMNTEAFF
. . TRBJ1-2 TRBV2 TGTGCCAGCAGTGAAGCGGGCAGGATGCCCTATGGCTACACCTTC CASSEAGRMPYGYTF
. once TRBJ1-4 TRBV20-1 TGCAGTGCTAGTTCTCCGGGCGGACTAGGGCACCCAACTAATGAAAAACTGTTTTTT CSASSPGGLGHPTNEKLFF
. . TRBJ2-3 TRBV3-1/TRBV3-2 TGTGCCAGCAGCCAAGCGACACCCTCCGCAGATACGCAGTATTTT CASSQATPSADTQYF
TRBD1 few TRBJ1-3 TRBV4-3 TGCGCCAGCAGCCAAGACCCCGGGACAGGGGGAACTGGAAACACCATATATTTT CASSQDPGTGGTGNTIYF
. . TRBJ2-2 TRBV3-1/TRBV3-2 TGTGCCAGCAGCCAAGCGCTAGGATACTCCACCGGGGAGCTGTTTTTT CASSQALGYSTGELFF
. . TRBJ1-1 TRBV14 TGTGCCAGCAGCCCGGGAATGAACACTGAAGCTTTCTTT CASSPGMNTEAFF
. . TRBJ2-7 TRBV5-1 TGCGCCAGCAGCTTGGTTGCGGGGAGGCGGGAATTTGAGCAGTACTTC CASSLVAGRREFEQYF
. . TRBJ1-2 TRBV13 TGTGCCAGCAGCACGGAAGGCCAACAGGCGCGAGCCGATGGCTACACCTTC CASSTEGQQARADGYTF
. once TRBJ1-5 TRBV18 TGTGCCAGCTCACCGCAACAGGAAGTTAGTCAGCCCCAGCATTTT CASSPQQEVSQPQHF
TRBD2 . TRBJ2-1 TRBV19 TGTGCCAGTAGCTTCCTAGCGGGGGGGAATGAGCAGTTCTTC CASSFLAGGNEQFF
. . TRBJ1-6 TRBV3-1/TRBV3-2 TGTGCCAGCAGCCAAGATCTTAATTCACCCCTCCACTTT CASSQDLNSPLHF
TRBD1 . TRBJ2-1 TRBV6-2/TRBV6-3 TGTGCCAGCAGTTACTCGAGACAGGGGACCTACAATGAGCAGTTCTTC CASSYSRQGTYNEQFF
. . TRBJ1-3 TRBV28 TGTGCCAGCAGTTTTTGGGGAGGGACAACTGGAAACACCATATATTTT CASSFWGGTTGNTIYF
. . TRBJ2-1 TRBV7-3 TGTGCCAGCAGCTTAACACCGAGCTCCTACAATGAGCAGTTCTTC CASSLTPSSYNEQFF
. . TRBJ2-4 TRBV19 TGTGCCAGTAGTGCCCGTGAGGGTGTCAAAAACATTCAGTACTTC CASSAREGVKNIQYF
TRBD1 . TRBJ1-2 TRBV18 TGTGCCAGCTCACCCATGGGACAGGGAGGCTATGGCTACACCTTC CASSPMGQGGYGYTF
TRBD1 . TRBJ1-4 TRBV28 TGTGCCAGCGACGAAAGGACAGGAAATGAAAAACTGTTTTTT CASDERTGNEKLFF
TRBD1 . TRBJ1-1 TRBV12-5 TGTGCTAGTGGTTTGAGCCCGCGGCAGGGGGACACTGAAGCTTTCTTT CASGLSPRQGDTEAFF
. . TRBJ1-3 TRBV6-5 TGTGCCAGCAGTCCGTGGTTTTCGGGGAACACCATATATTTT CASSPWFSGNTIYF
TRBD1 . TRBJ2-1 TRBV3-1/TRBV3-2 TGTGCCAGCAGCCAAGCAGGGACAGGGGCCTACAATGAGCAGTTCTTC CASSQAGTGAYNEQFF
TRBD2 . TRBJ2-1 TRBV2 TGTGCCAGCAATCCCGGGACTAGCCTGGAGCAGTTCTTC CASNPGTSLEQFF
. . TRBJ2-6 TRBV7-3 TGTGCCAGCAGCCGGGGTGGGCAGGCGTTCTCTGGGGCCAACGTCCTGACTTTC CASSRGGQAFSGANVLTF
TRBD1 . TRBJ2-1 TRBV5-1 TGCGCCAGCAGCATGGGGACAGGGCAAGGTCGGGGCTACAATGAGCAGTTCTTC CASSMGTGQGRGYNEQFF
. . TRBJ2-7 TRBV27 TGTGCCAGCAGTCACTCTGCGACAGGGACTTACGAGCAGTACTTC CASSHSATGTYEQYF
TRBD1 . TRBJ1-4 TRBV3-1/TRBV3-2 TGTGCCAGCAGCCAAACGGGACAGACTAATGAAAAACTGTTTTTT CASSQTGQTNEKLFF
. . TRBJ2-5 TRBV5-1 TGCGCCAGCAGCTTGTCTGGGGGCGAAGAGACCCAGTACTTC CASSLSGGEETQYF
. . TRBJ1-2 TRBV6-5 TGTGCCAGCAGGGCAGGGGTGGCAGGGGCATCGGGCTACACCTTC CASRAGVAGASGYTF
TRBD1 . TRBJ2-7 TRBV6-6 TGTGCCAGCAGTTTACAGGGGTACGAGCAGTACTTC CASSLQGYEQYF
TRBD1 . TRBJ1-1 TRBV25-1 TGTGCCAGCACGCTAAGACAGGGCACTGAAGCTTTCTTT CASTLRQGTEAFF
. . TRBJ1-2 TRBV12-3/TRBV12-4 TGTGCCAGCTCAGAAGCTAACTATGGCTACACCTTC CASSEANYGYTF
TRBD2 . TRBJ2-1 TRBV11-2 TGTGCCAGCAGCTTAGTGGGCGGGGGGGTTTTCAATGAGCAGTTCTTC CASSLVGGGVFNEQFF
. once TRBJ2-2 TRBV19 TGTGCCAGTAGTATACCCCACAGGGCCGGGGAGCTGTTTTTT CASSIPHRAGELFF
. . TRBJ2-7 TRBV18 TGTGCCAGCTCATCGGAGAGGACAGTATCCTACGAGCAGTACTTC CASSSERTVSYEQYF
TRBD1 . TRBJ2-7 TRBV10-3 TGTGCCATCAGTGAGTCAGGGACAGGCTCCTACGAGCAGTACTTC CAISESGTGSYEQYF
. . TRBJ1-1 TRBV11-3 TGTGCCAGCAGCTTATTAGGGAGTGCTACAACTTTCTTT CASSLLGSATTFF
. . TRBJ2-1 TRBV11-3 TGTGCCAGCAGCTTGCGGAGGGACGGCGGTGAGCAGTTCTTC CASSLRRDGGEQFF
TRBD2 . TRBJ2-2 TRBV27 TGTGCCACCAGGCCGGGACTACCTAACACCGGGGAGCTGTTTTTT CATRPGLPNTGELFF
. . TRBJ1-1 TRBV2 TGTGCCAGCAGCGAGACAAACACTGAAGCTTTCTTT CASSETNTEAFF
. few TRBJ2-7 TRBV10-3 TGTGCCATCAGTGAGTCCAGGACAGTCTACGAGCAGTACTTC CAISESRTVYEQYF
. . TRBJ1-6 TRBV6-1 TGTGCCAGCAGTGAACCGCCGGGTTCACCCCTCCACTTT CASSEPPGSPLHF
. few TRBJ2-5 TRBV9 TGTGCCAGCAGCGTAGGGAGTCCGGAGACCCAGTACTTC CASSVGSPETQYF
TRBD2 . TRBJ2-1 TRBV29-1 TGCAGCGTTGCTAGCGGGGGGGGCGGTGAGCAGTTCTTC CSVASGGGGEQFF